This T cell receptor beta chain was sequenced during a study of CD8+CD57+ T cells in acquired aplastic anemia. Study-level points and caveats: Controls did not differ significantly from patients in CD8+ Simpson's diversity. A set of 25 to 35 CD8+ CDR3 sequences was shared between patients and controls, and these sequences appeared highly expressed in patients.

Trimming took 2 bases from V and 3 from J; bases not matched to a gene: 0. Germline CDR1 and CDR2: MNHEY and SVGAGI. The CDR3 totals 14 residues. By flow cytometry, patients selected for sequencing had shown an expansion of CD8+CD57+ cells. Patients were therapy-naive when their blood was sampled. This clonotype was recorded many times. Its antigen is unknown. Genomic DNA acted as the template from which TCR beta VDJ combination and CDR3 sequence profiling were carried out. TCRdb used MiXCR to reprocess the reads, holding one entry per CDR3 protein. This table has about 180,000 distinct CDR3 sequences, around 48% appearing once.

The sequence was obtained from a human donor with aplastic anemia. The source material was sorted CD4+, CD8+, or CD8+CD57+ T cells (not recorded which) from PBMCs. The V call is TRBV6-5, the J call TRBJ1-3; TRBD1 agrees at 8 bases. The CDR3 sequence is CASSYTGGGNTIYF. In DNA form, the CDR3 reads TGTGCCAGCAGTTACACAGGGGGTGGAAACACCATATATTTT.